A selection of T cell receptor beta chains follows, all from one sample in a study of CXCR3-negative and CXCR3-positive naive CD8 T cells. Each CDR3 protein gets one entry in TCRdb, which reprocessed the 5' RACE reads and gives no DNA. Found here are fewer than 80,000 distinct CDR3 sequences; the top ten clones hold approximately 1.5%. The sample taken for sequencing was naive CXCR3- CD8+ T cells from blood. These receptors all come from a human donor in good health. Some clones in this sample may be carry-over from other donors' samples. Both conserved end residues are part of each CDR3.

V gene,J gene,CDR3 protein
TRBV10-3,TRBJ2-3,CAISPTEVNTDTQYF
TRBV7-9,TRBJ2-1,CASSLPGKWEQFF
TRBV6-5,TRBJ2-1,CASSTGQEGLKSYNEQFF
TRBV25-1,TRBJ1-4,CASSDSALGEKLFF
TRBV20-1,TRBJ2-5,CSARDLWGAPSQETQYF
TRBV4-3,TRBJ2-7,CASSQVRGMGYEQYF
TRBV12-3/TRBV12-4,TRBJ2-5,CASSLAIRQGGETQYF
TRBV5-4,TRBJ2-7,CASSVPGLADPYEQYF
TRBV11-3,TRBJ2-6,CASSSYSGANVLTF
TRBV11-2,TRBJ2-2,CASGPDPGLATSGGELFF
TRBV29-1,TRBJ1-3,CSVEEDRGLVF
TRBV4-1,TRBJ2-7,CASSQGPGLGFGEQYF
TRBV15,TRBJ2-1,CATSSSGGIYNEQFF
TRBV11-2,TRBJ1-2,CASSLATGDYGYTF
TRBV7-9,TRBJ2-3,CASRPVGASTDTQYF
TRBV12-3/TRBV12-4,TRBJ1-2,CASSPGTDYGYTF
TRBV24-1,TRBJ2-3,CATSRPSGTDTQYF
TRBV28,TRBJ2-3,CASRPRKLAGTDTQYF